Sequencing of this T cell receptor (beta chain) was carried out in a study of blood T cell repertoires in COVID-19. The CDR3 is 13 amino acids. Germline V gene sequence: CDR1 MNHEY, CDR2 SVGEGT. Trimming took off 3 bases at V and 4 bases at J, with 10 bases between the two ends. The protocol was immunoSEQ multiplex PCR, while the TCRdb copy is restricted to in-frame clones and leaves out a portion. The top ten clones hold about 4.8% of a sample with about 170,000 clones, around 93% of them seen once. The sequencing input was peripheral blood. The TCR comes from a man aged 25 to 40 with COVID-19, enrolled during active disease. The genes are TRBV6-2 or TRBV6-3 and TRBJ2-7; D unresolved. The CDR3 loop is CASSYSLEYEQYF. The DNA for the CDR3 is TGTGCCAGCAGTTATTCCCTTGAGTACGAGCAGTACTTC.